This passage covers 16 T cell receptor beta chains from one sample sequenced in a study of cytomegalovirus exposure and HLA in healthy donors. Data came from immunoSEQ multiplex PCR; TCRdb stores just in-frame clones and leaves some out. The sample records 68,000 or so clones, 89% being singletons. Material for sequencing was PBMCs. These receptors were obtained from a woman aged 18-29 years in good health and CMV-seronegative.

The chain couples TRBV15 to TRBJ1-1; 10 bases map to TRBD1. V shed 5 bases, J shed 3 bases, and the junction held 6 bases outside the gene matches. The CDR3 extends over 15 amino acids. Germline loops: CDR1 LNHNV, CDR2 YYDKDF (reference sequence). This CDR3 reads CATSAWDRGDTEAFF. CDR3 coding DNA: TGTGCCACCAGCGCCTGGGACAGGGGTGACACTGAAGCTTTCTTT.

A few counts support this clone. The CDR3 DNA follows: TGTGCCTGGAGGCTCATGGACAGGAACACTGAAGCTTTCTTT. Residues: CAWRLMDRNTEAFF. The chain uses TRBV30 and TRBJ1-1; maybe TRBD1 (6 bases). V lost 3 bases and J 1 base, leaving 12 bases between the germline ends. The V gene's germline CDR1 is GTSNPN and CDR2 SVGIG (reference sequence). CDR3 length: 14 amino acids.

J is TRBJ2-3 and V is TRBV6-5; TRBD2 matches 8 bases. The V gene end was trimmed by 6 bases and the J gene end by 6 bases; junction bases not matched to a gene: 2. The germline V gene encodes CDR1 MNHEY and CDR2 SVGAGI. This CDR3 is built from 12 residues. CDR3 DNA sequence: TGTGCCAGCAGGCGGGGGGCTGATACGCAGTATTTT. It encodes CASRRGADTQYF.

The chain is built from TRBV6-6 and TRBJ1-1; no definite D call. This CDR3 comprises 11 residues. V was cut by 4 bases and J by 7 bases, with 7 bases left in between. Germline V gene data show CDR1 as MNHNY and CDR2 as SVGAGI (reference sequence). For the CDR3, the DNA is TGTGCCAGCAGTTCCTTAAATGAAGCTTTCTTT. Translated, it gives CASSSLNEAFF.

V and J are TRBV6-4 and TRBJ2-1, with a weak D call TRBD2 (6 bases). Germline-derived CDR1 and CDR2 are MRHNA and SNTAGT. Between the trimmed V and J ends, which lost 2 bases and 6 bases, there was a span of 14 bases. CDR3 length equals 15 residues. DNA for the CDR3: TGTGCCAGCAGTGACGGCGCGGGGCCGGGCAATGAGCAGTTCTTC. Amino acids: CASSDGAGPGNEQFF.

The rearrangement uses TRBV19 and TRBJ1-5; maybe TRBD1 (5 bases). CDR3 length: 15 amino acids. Per the germline V gene, CDR1 is LNHDA and CDR2 is SQIVND (reference sequence). Trimming cost V 3 bases and J 6 bases, with 15 bases left between them. CDR3 sequence (DNA): TGTGCCAGTAGTATTGGTCCGGGGGTCAGTCAGCCCCAGCATTTT. Translated: CASSIGPGVSQPQHF.

V gene TRBV19 combines with J gene TRBJ1-4; tentative D call: TRBD1 (5 bases). With 6 bases removed from V and 0 bases from J, the gap between germline ends came to 14 bases. The CDR3 sequence is 16 residues long. Germline CDR1 reads LNHDA; CDR2 reads SQIVND (reference sequence). The CDR3 sequence: CASRQQASATNEKLFF. DNA of the CDR3: TGTGCCAGTAGGCAACAGGCATCTGCAACTAATGAAAAACTGTTTTTT. The full variable domain, with the rest looked up from reference TRBV19 and TRBJ1-4, is DGGITQSPKYLFRKEGQNVTLSCEQNLNHDAMYWYRQDPGQGLRLIYYSQIVNDFQKGDIAEGYSVSREKKESFPLTVTSAQKNPTAFYLCASRQQASATNEKLFFGSGTQLSVL.

This clone came up once. The genes are TRBV18 and TRBJ2-5; TRBD1 agrees at 12 bases. The CDR3 extends over 17 amino acids. Germline CDR1 and CDR2: KGHSH and LQKENI. Losses at the gene ends were 4 bases for V and 4 bases for J; bases not matched to a gene: 10. CDR3 sequence (DNA): TGTGCCAGCTCACGATCGGGACAGGGGGCGATCGGAGAGACCCAGTACTTC. It specifies CASSRSGQGAIGETQYF.

The chain employs TRBV7-9 and TRBJ2-3; tentative D call: TRBD2 (6 bases). Germline CDR1 reads SEHNR; CDR2 reads FQNEAQ (reference sequence). Trimming cost V 3 bases and J 4 bases, with 20 bases left between them. This CDR3 is 17 amino acids long. CDR3 amino acids: CASSFDLALRGADTQYF. The CDR3 coding sequence is TGTGCCAGCAGCTTCGACCTAGCGCTCCGAGGGGCAGATACGCAGTATTTT.

The rearrangement uses TRBV2 and TRBJ1-3, with D unresolved. CDR1 is SNHLY and CDR2 is FYNNEI in the germline V gene. Trimming shortened V by 2 bases and J by 1 base, and 15 bases separated the two germline ends. This CDR3 region has 17 residues. CDR3 sequence (DNA): TGTGCCAGCAGTGAAAGGCGTAGGGAGCCTTCTGGAAACACCATATATTTT. It specifies CASSERRREPSGNTIYF.

CDR3 DNA sequence: TGTGCCAGCAGTGACGGCAGGGGGCTGAACTACGAGCAGTACTTC. Residues: CASSDGRGLNYEQYF. The rearrangement uses TRBV6-1 and TRBJ2-7; TRBD1 agrees at 8 bases. Germline V CDR1 and CDR2: MNHNS, SASEGT. The CDR3 spans 15 residues. With V trimmed by 3 bases and J by 3 bases, 7 bases remained unmatched.

The chain employs TRBV25-1 and TRBJ1-1, with TRBD1 identical over 9 bases. V lost 5 bases and J lost 5; bases outside the gene matches: 3. The CDR3 totals 13 residues. Germline V gene sequence: CDR1 MGHDK, CDR2 SYGVNS. The CDR3 bases are TGTGCCAGCAGTCGACAGGGGGGGACTGAAGCTTTCTTT. Protein: CASSRQGGTEAFF.

This chain connects TRBV7-9 to TRBJ2-1, with D possibly being TRBD1 (6 bases). CDR1 SEHNR and CDR2 FQNEAQ come from the germline V gene (reference sequence). The V and J ends lost 1 base and 9 bases respectively, with 19 bases between them. This CDR3 has 16 amino acids. CDR3 loop: CASSLVLLGAGGEQFF. The CDR3 bases are TGTGCCAGCAGCTTAGTACTGCTGGGGGCTGGGGGTGAGCAGTTCTTC.

The CDR3, as DNA: TGCGCCAGCTCGGGACAGTATTCCACCGGGGAGCTGTTTTTT. Protein product: CASSGQYSTGELFF. This chain links TRBV10-1 with TRBJ2-2; 7 positions match TRBD1. V lost 8 bases, J lost 4 bases, and 7 bases stayed unmatched. Germline V gene data show CDR1 as WNHNN and CDR2 as SYGVQD (reference sequence). The CDR3 consists of 14 residues.

The genes are TRBV19 and TRBJ1-5, with TRBD1 matching 7 bases. The V and J ends lost 6 bases and 2 bases, in that order; junction bases with no gene match: 7. CDR3 length equals 15 residues. Germline V gene data show CDR1 as LNHDA and CDR2 as SQIVND (reference sequence). DNA for the CDR3: TGTGCCAGTAGAATAAGACAGGGCGGCAATCAGCCCCAGCATTTT. Its protein is CASRIRQGGNQPQHF.

The CDR3 here is CASSPKDYYTDTQYF. The DNA of the CDR3 is TGTGCCAGCAGCCCAAAGGACTATTACACAGATACGCAGTATTTT. The chain combines TRBV7-9 with TRBJ2-3, with D maybe TRBD2 (6 bases). Germline V gene lookup returns CDR1 SEHNR and CDR2 FQNEAQ (reference sequence). The CDR3 runs to 15 residues. Trimming cost V 5 bases and J 2 bases, with 14 bases left between them.